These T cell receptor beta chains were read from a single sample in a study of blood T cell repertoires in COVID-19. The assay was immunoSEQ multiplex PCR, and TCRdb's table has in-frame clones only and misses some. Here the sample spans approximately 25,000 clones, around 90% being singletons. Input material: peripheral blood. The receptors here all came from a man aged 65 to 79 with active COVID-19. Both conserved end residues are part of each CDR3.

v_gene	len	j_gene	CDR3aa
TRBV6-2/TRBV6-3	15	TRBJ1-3	CASSYFGGSGNTIYF
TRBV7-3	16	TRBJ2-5	CASSLSLHRGSETQYF
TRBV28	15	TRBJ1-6	CASSSLQGNNSPLHF
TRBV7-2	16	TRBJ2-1	CASSLLPSGTGNEQFF
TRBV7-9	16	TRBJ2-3	CASSPTPAGVTDTQYF
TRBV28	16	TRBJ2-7	CASSLIGRRSSYEQYF
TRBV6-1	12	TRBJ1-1	CASSEFRAQAFF
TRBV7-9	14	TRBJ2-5	CASSFAEVVETQYF
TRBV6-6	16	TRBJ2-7	CASSGHDKGGAREQYF
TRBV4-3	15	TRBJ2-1	CASSQDPDSYNEQFF
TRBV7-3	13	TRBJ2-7	CASSARQGHEQYF
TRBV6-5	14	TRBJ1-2	CASRRTGGDYGYTF
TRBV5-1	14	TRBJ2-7	CASSAGQGPYEQYF
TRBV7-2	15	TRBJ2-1	CASSTRAGENNEQFF
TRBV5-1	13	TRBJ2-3	CASSPYSTDTQYF
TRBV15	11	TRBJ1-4	CATKWDTELIF
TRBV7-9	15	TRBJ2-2	CASSRDRGFAGELFF
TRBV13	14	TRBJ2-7	CASSLAGGGYEQYF
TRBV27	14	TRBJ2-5	CASSLWGDQETQYF
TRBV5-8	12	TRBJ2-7	CASSFLAAEQYF
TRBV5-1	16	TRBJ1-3	CASSWRTGGPGNTIYF
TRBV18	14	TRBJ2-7	CASSPPGLPSEQYF
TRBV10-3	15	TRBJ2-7	CAISAPGQGAHEQYF
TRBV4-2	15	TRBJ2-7	CASSQGGQLSYEQYF
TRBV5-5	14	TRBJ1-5	CASRDGQVGQPQHF
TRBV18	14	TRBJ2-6	CASSRRGGANVLTF
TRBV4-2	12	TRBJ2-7	CASSQDLYEQYF
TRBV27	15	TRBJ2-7	CASSLRGYPSYEQYF